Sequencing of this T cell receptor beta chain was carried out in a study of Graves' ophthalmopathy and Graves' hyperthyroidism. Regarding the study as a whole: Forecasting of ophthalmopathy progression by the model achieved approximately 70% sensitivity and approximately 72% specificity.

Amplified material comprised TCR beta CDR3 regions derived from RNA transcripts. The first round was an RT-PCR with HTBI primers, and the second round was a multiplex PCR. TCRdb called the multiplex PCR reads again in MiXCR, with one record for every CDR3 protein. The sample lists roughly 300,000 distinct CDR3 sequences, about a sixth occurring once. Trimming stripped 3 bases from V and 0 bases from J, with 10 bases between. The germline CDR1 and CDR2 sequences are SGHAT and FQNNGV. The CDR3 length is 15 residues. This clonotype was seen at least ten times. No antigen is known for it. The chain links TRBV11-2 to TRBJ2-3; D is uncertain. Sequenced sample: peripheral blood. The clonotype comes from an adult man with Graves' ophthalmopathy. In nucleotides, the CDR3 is TGTGCCAGCAGCTTGGGCAGCCTTAGCACAGATACGCAGTATTTT. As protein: CASSLGSLSTDTQYF.